The present entry profiles one TCR beta chain with its context. Its antigen is unknown. J lost 2 bases, V lost 8 bases, and 4 bases had no gene match. Germline CDR1 reads MNHEY; CDR2 reads SVGAGI. This CDR3 spans 13 amino acids. The sample originates from a study of T cell responses to AZD1222 COVID-19 vaccine. Study results and limitations: Close to half of all spike-specific TCRs reportedly target regions of the variants that are unmutated.

Here immunoSEQ multiplex PCR was the method, and the copy in TCRdb shows in-frame clones only, minus some. The table includes around 130,000 clones, 85% to 95% detected once. Here the sequenced sample was peripheral blood, taken on day 0 of AZD1222 vaccination. The chain joins TRBV6-5 to TRBJ2-7; TRBD2 matches at 9 bases. This receptor was obtained from an adult in good health. The CDR3 sequence is CASCGGGPYEQYF. The CDR3 DNA sequence: TGTGCCAGCTGCGGGGGGGGACCCTACGAGCAGTACTTC.